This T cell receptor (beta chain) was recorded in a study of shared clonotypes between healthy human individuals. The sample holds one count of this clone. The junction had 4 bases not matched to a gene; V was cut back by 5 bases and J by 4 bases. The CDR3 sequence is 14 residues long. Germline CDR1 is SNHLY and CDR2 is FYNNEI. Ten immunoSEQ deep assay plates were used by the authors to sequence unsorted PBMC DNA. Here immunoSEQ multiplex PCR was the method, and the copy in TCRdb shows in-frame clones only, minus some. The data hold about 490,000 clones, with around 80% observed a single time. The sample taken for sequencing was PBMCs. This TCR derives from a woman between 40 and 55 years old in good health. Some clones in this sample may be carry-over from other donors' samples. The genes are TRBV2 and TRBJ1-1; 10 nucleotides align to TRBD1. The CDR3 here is CASSRDRGRTEAFF. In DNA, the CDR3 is TGTGCCAGCAGTAGGGACAGGGGACGCACTGAAGCTTTCTTT. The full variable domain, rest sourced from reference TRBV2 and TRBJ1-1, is EPEVTQTPSHQVTQMGQEVILRCVPISNHLYFYWYRQILGQKVEFLVSFYNNEISEKSEIFDDQFSVERPDGSNFTLKIRSTKLEDSAMYFCASSRDRGRTEAFFGQGTRLTVV.